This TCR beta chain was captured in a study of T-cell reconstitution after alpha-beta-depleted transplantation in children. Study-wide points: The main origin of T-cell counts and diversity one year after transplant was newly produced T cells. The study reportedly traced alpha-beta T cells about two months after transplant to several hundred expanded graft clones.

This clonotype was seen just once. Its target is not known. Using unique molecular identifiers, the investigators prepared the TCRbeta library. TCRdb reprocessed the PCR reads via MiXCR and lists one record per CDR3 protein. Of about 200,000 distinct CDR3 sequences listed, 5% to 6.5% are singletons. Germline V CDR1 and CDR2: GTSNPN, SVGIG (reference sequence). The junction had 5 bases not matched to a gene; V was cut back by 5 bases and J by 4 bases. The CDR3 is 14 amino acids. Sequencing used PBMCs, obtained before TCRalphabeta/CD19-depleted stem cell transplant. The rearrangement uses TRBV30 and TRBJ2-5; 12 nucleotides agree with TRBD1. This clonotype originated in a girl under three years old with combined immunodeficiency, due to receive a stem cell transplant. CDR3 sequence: CAWEGQGALETQYF. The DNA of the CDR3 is TGTGCCTGGGAGGGACAGGGGGCTCTAGAGACCCAGTACTTC.